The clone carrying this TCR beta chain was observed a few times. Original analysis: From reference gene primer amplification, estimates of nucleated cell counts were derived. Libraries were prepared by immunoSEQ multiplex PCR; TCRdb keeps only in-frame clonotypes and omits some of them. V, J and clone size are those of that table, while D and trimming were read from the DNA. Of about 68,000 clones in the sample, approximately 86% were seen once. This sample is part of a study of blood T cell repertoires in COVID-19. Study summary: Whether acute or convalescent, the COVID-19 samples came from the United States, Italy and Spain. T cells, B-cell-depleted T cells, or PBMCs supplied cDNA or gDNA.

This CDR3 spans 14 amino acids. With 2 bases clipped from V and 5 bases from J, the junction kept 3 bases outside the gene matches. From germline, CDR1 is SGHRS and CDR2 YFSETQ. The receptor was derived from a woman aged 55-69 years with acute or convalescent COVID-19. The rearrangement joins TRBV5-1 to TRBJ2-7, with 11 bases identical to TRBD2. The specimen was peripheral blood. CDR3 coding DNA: TGCGCCAGCAGCTTTAGCGGGAGGGGAGACGAGCAGTACTTC. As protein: CASSFSGRGDEQYF.